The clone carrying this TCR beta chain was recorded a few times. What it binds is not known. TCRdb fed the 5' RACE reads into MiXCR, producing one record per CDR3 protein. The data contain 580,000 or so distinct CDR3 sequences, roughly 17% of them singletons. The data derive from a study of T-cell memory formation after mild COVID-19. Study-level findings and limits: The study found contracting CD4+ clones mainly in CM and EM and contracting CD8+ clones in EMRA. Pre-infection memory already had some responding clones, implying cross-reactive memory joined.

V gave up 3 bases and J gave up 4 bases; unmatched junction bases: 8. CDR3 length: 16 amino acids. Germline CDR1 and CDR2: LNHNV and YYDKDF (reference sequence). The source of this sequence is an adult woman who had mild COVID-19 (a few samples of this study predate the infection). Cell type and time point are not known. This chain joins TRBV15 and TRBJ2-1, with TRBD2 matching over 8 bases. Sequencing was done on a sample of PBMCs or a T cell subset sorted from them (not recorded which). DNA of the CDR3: TGTGCCACCAGCAGTTTAGCGGGGAGAAAGTACAATGAGCAGTTCTTC. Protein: CATSSLAGRKYNEQFF.